This TCR beta chain was identified during a study of T-cell reconstitution after alpha-beta-depleted transplantation in children. Concerning this clonotype: Its antigen remains unidentified.

Trimming cost V 11 bases and J 4 bases; bases outside gene matches: 7. CDR3 length equals 12 residues. Germline-derived CDR1 and CDR2 are MNHEY and SVGAGI. The authors prepared the TCRbeta library with unique molecular identifiers. TCRdb itself ran the PCR reads through MiXCR, one entry per CDR3 protein. The table lists about 830,000 distinct CDR3 sequences, less than 20% of them singletons. Study findings and constraints: Newly produced T cells mostly accounted for T-cell counts and diversity one year post-transplant. About two months after transplant, alpha-beta T cells reportedly came from several hundred expanded graft clones.

The specimen comprised PBMCs, mostly from graft donor cells, sampled 360 days after TCRalphabeta/CD19-depleted stem cell transplant. The origin of this receptor is a male patient younger than 18 who had a stem cell transplant for acute lymphoblastic leukemia, so the T cells may come from the graft donor. This chain joins TRBV6-5 and TRBJ1-1; 7 nucleotides line up with TRBD1. The CDR3 DNA reads TGTGCCCCCAGGGGGGTAGGCACTGAAGCTTTCTTT. It is translated as CAPRGVGTEAFF.